This T cell receptor beta chain derives from a study of early T cells in non-severe SARS-CoV-2 infection. The overall study: Unsorted whole blood bulk RNA was sequenced, with unpaired chains.

Study-wide results and limits: Missing private and CD4 specificities, VDJdb matching favored anti-spike CD8 responses.

The CDR3 is 15 amino acids. The ends lost 3 bases at V and 4 bases at J; junction bases unmatched: 8. The germline gives CDR1 WSHSY, CDR2 SAAADI. Individual cDNA molecules received unique molecular identifiers during library preparation. TCRdb reprocessed the 5' RACE reads with MiXCR, giving one entry per CDR3 protein. The repertoire holds over 20,000 distinct CDR3 sequences, under 5.5% seen once, with roughly 5% in the top ten. This clonotype was counted between two and nine times. Its antigen remains unidentified. The gene calls are TRBV10-2 and TRBJ1-1; 7 bases are a match to TRBD1. The sequenced material came from whole blood. The TCR sequence derives from an adult who was a healthcare worker with PCR-confirmed SARS-CoV-2 infection or an uninfected control (not recorded which). The CDR3, as DNA: TGCGCCAGCAGTGACCCAGGGGGTGGGAGCACTGAAGCTTTCTTT. This sequence encodes CASSDPGGGSTEAFF.